The subject of this entry is one T cell receptor (beta chain). The antigen is unknown. The data originate from a study of cytomegalovirus exposure and HLA in healthy donors. Per germline, CDR1 WSHSY and CDR2 SAAADI. There are 15 residues in the CDR3. After removal of 8 bases from V and 5 bases from J, the junction contained 8 bases not matched to a gene. Findings of the study overall: Follow-up analysis found HLA locus-dependent TCR association rates, highest for DRB1 and lowest for HLA-C.

PCR used 60 Vbeta primers and 13 Jbeta primers. The protocol was immunoSEQ multiplex PCR, while the TCRdb copy is restricted to in-frame clones and leaves out a portion. The top ten hold more than 4% of the sample, which has about 65,000 clones, just under 80% seen once. Sequencing was done on a sample of PBMCs. V usage is TRBV10-2 and J usage is TRBJ2-1, with 11 bases fitting TRBD2. The source of this sequence is a woman aged 25 to 39 in good health and CMV-seronegative. CDR3 DNA sequence: TGCGCCAGCTGCTCCGGGACTAGCGGCCACAATGAGCAGTTCTTC. Amino acid sequence: CASCSGTSGHNEQFF.